These 10 T cell receptor beta chains share one sample of origin, sequenced in a study of blood T cells in healthy people across ages. It was with a sample-barcoded 5' primer and a J-beta primer mix that a second PCR of roughly 7 to 12 cycles was run. TCRdb re-derived calls from the 5' RACE reads in MiXCR, one entry per CDR3 protein. The table lists 1.5 million to 2 million distinct CDR3 sequences, about 50% of them singletons. The sample consisted of blood. The source of these receptors is a woman aged 40 to 50 in good health.

The chain couples TRBV5-1 to TRBJ1-1; 7 bases align to TRBD1. Germline assignment: CDR1 SGHRS and CDR2 YFSETQ. The CDR3 spans 15 residues. V dropped 4 bases and J dropped 1; count of bases not matched to a gene: 7. The CDR3 loop is CASSPHKGANTEAFF. Here the CDR3 DNA reads TGCGCCAGCAGCCCCCATAAGGGGGCGAACACTGAAGCTTTCTTT.

J is TRBJ1-2 and V is TRBV18; D uncertain. Trimming shortened V by 6 bases and J by 0 bases, and 11 bases separated the two germline ends. CDR1 and CDR2 (germline): KGHSH, LQKENI. The CDR3 totals 14 residues. In DNA form, the CDR3 reads TGTGCCAGCTCCCGGGATAGTCCTAACTATGGCTACACCTTC. This gives the protein CASSRDSPNYGYTF.

The rearrangement links TRBV29-1 to TRBJ1-4; 10 bases line up with TRBD1. The CDR3 is 17 amino acids. The germline V gene encodes CDR1 SQVTM and CDR2 ANQGSEA. After removal of 7 bases from V and 0 bases from J, the junction contained 11 bases not matched to a gene. CDR3 bases: TGCAGCGCCAAAAGGGGAGGACAGGGGGCAACTAATGAAAAACTGTTTTTT. This encodes CSAKRGGQGATNEKLFF. Using reference TRBV29-1 and TRBJ1-4 for the parts outside the CDR3, the full variable domain is SAVISQKPSRDICQRGTSLTIQCQVDSQVTMMFWYRQQPGQSLTLIATANQGSEATYESGFVIDKFPISRPNLTFSTLTVSNMSPEDSSIYLCSAKRGGQGATNEKLFFGSGTQLSVL.

The rearrangement uses TRBV29-1 and TRBJ1-2; a possible D gene is TRBD1 (6 bases). Looked up from germline, CDR1 is SQVTM and CDR2 is ANQGSEA. The CDR3 consists of 14 residues. The DNA for the CDR3 is TGCACCTCGTTTCGACAGGCCCCTAACTATGGCTACACCTTC. This translates into CTSFRQAPNYGYTF.

The chain links TRBV20-1 to TRBJ2-7; 11 bases line up with TRBD1. This CDR3 region has 16 residues. With V trimmed by 0 bases and J by 2 bases, 6 bases remained unmatched. Per germline, CDR1 DFQATT and CDR2 SNEGSKA (reference sequence). CDR3 protein: CSARDLDRGLPYEQYF. The CDR3, as DNA: TGCAGTGCTAGAGATTTGGACAGGGGGCTCCCCTACGAGCAGTACTTC.

This clonotype was seen more than once but under ten times. The chain employs TRBV5-5 and TRBJ2-4; no firm D call. This CDR3 region has 15 residues. Trimming pared 1 base from V and 1 base from J, leaving 9 bases between. In germline, CDR1 is SGHKS, CDR2 YYEKEE (reference sequence). The CDR3 nucleotides are TGTGCCAGCAGCTTGTACCTGGAGGCCAAAAACATTCAGTACTTC. Amino acid sequence: CASSLYLEAKNIQYF.

This clonotype was seen more than once but under ten times. The CDR3 loop reads CASSQLGPVGYGYTF. Here the CDR3 DNA reads TGTGCCAGCAGCCAACTGGGCCCCGTGGGCTATGGCTACACCTTC. V usage is TRBV7-9 and J usage is TRBJ1-2; D not resolved. The CDR3 contains 15 residues. Germline V gene data show CDR1 as SEHNR and CDR2 as FQNEAQ (reference sequence). Trimming shortened V by 5 bases and J by 4 bases, and 17 bases separated the two germline ends.

This clonotype has only one observation. V is TRBV24-1 and J is TRBJ2-1; 7 bases are shared with TRBD1. Germline CDR1 reads KGHDR; CDR2 reads SFDVKD. The CDR3 runs to 12 residues. V was pared by 1 base and J by 15 bases, with 5 bases of the junction left unmatched. The CDR3 spells CATSDLRGRTFF. CDR3 DNA: TGTGCCACCAGTGATTTAAGGGGGCGAACGTTCTTC.

This clonotype was seen a handful of times. The CDR3 bases are TGTGCCAGCAGTTTAACCGCCTTCTACGAGCAGTACTTC. It translates to CASSLTAFYEQYF. The chain employs TRBV27 and TRBJ2-7, with no clear D. This CDR3 has 13 residues. Between the trimmed V and J ends, which lost 2 bases and 3 bases, there was a span of 8 bases. Looked up from germline, CDR1 is MNHEY and CDR2 is SMNVEV (reference sequence).

This clonotype was observed a handful of times. The chain combines TRBV4-3 with TRBJ2-3; 12 bases fit TRBD1. With 4 bases clipped from V and 5 bases from J, the junction kept 4 bases outside the gene matches. Germline V gene sequence: CDR1 LGHNA, CDR2 YSLEER. This CDR3 contains 15 residues. CDR3 bases: TGCGCCAGCAGCCCCGGGACAGGGGGCTTAGATACGCAGTATTTT. Amino acids: CASSPGTGGLDTQYF.